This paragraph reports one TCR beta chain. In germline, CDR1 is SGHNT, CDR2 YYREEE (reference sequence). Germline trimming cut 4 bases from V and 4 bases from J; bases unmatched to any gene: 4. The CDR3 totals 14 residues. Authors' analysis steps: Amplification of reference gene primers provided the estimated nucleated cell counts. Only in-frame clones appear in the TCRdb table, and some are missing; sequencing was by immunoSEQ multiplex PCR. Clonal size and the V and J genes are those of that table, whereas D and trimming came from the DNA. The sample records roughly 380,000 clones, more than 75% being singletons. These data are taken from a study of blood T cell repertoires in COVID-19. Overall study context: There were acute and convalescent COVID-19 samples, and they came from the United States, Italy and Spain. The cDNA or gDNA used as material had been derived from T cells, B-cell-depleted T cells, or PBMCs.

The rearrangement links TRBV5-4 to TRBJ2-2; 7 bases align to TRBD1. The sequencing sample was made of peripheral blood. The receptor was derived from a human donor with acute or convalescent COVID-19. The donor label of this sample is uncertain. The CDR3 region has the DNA TGTGCCAGCAGCCCGGGACAGACCACCGGGGAGCTGTTTTTT. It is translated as CASSPGQTTGELFF.